The T cell receptor (beta chain) described here comes from a study of T-cell memory formation after mild COVID-19. On the study more broadly: There were largely donor-specific TCR clusters.

The CDR3 is 16 amino acids. The germline V gene has CDR1 ENHRY and CDR2 SYGVKD. Trimming shortened V by 3 bases and J by 5 bases, and 18 bases separated the two germline ends. This clonotype was counted only a few times. One entry per CDR3 protein results from TCRdb running MiXCR on the 5' RACE reads. There are some 130,000 distinct CDR3 sequences in the sample; 15% to 20% occur only once, and about 15% lies in the top ten. The sample taken for sequencing was PBMCs or a T cell subset sorted from them (not recorded which). The chain is built from TRBV10-3 and TRBJ2-3; no definite D call. The clonotype was recovered from an adult woman who had mild COVID-19 (a few samples of this study predate the infection). Cell type and time point are not known. The CDR3 here is CAISEEANPRGDTQYF. The CDR3 bases are TGTGCCATCAGTGAAGAGGCCAACCCCAGAGGAGATACGCAGTATTTT.